One sample yielded the 32 T cell receptor beta chains listed below, sequenced in a study of CD8 T cells in ankylosing spondylitis. General study results and limits: Blood from ankylosing spondylitis patients appeared to carry a characteristic roughly eight-variant TCR beta motif.

TCRdb redid the calling of the 5' RACE reads with MiXCR, one entry per CDR3 protein. The sample contains about 220,000 distinct CDR3 sequences, around 16% of which appear only once. No antigens are known for them. Material for sequencing was blood, either unsorted or a sorted T cell fraction (not recorded which). The receptor source for this set is a male donor with ankylosing spondylitis.

The sample holds a few counts of this clonotype. The chain carries TRBV12-3 or TRBV12-4 and TRBJ1-5, with D possibly TRBD1 on 5 matching bases. This CDR3 spans 14 amino acids. Trimming stripped 3 bases from V and 3 bases from J, with 9 bases between. CDR3 residues: CASSFRGTNQPQHF. CDR3 DNA: TGTGCCAGCAGTTTTAGAGGGACCAATCAGCCCCAGCATTTT.

This rearrangement joins TRBV9 to TRBJ2-7, with D possibly matching TRBD2 (6 bases). V dropped 0 bases and J dropped 2 bases, with 12 bases sitting between them. The germline V gene encodes CDR1 SGDLS and CDR2 YYNGEE. There are 15 residues in the CDR3. The CDR3 is CASSVGPTGAYEQYF. CDR3 in DNA: TGTGCCAGCAGCGTAGGCCCTACGGGGGCCTACGAGCAGTACTTC.

The table lists this clonotype with a few counts. V is TRBV20-1 and J is TRBJ2-5; D uncertain. The CDR3 totals 12 residues. V was pared by 4 bases and J by 3 bases, with 9 bases between. Per the germline V gene, CDR1 is DFQATT and CDR2 is SNEGSKA (reference sequence). The CDR3 region is CSAITFEETQYF. The CDR3 DNA reads TGCAGTGCTATTACATTTGAAGAGACCCAGTACTTC.

V and J are TRBV5-8 and TRBJ2-7, with D perhaps matching TRBD1 or TRBD2 (6 bases each). V dropped 2 bases and J dropped 0 bases, with 12 bases sitting between them. The CDR3 is 15 amino acids. CDR1 is SGHTS, CDR2 YDEGEE, per germline. DNA of the CDR3: TGTGCCAGCAGCTTCCCCGGGGGCTACTCCTACGAGCAGTACTTC. It translates to CASSFPGGYSYEQYF. Full variable domain (remainder filled in from reference TRBV5-8 and TRBJ2-7): EAGVTQSPTHLIKTRGQQATLRCSPISGHTSVYWYQQALGLGLQFLLWYDEGEERNRGNFPPRFSGRQFPNYSSELNVNALELEDSALYLCASSFPGGYSYEQYFGPGTRLTVT.

The V and J genes are TRBV29-1 and TRBJ1-4, with D uncertain. This CDR3 has 16 amino acids. With 0 bases removed from V and 5 bases from J, the gap between germline ends came to 16 bases. CDR1 SQVTM and CDR2 ANQGSEA come from the germline V gene. The CDR3 DNA sequence: TGCAGCGTTGAAGATCGCGGCGCGCCCCTAAATGAAAAACTGTTTTTT. Translated: CSVEDRGAPLNEKLFF.

V usage is TRBV10-3 and J usage is TRBJ1-5; the D gene is possibly TRBD1 (6 bases). The V gene's germline CDR1 is ENHRY and CDR2 SYGVKD. This CDR3 contains 14 residues. V lost 5 bases and J lost 4, with 12 bases in between. The CDR3 DNA is TGTGCCATCAGTAAACAGGGCCCTAATCAGCCCCAGCATTTT. It is translated as CAISKQGPNQPQHF.

This clonotype was detected a few times. The chain uses TRBV5-1 and TRBJ2-3; the D gene is possibly TRBD2 (5 bases). The CDR3 loop spans 17 amino acids. Germline V gene data show CDR1 as SGHRS and CDR2 as YFSETQ. Trimming removed 0 bases at V and 0 bases at J, with 14 bases between. DNA for the CDR3: TGCGCCAGCAGCTTGGAGGCGGGCGTCTCTAGCACAGATACGCAGTATTTT. Protein sequence: CASSLEAGVSSTDTQYF.

This clonotype was found many times. The genes are TRBV5-1 and TRBJ2-3; the D is unclear. The germline gives CDR1 SGHRS, CDR2 YFSETQ. The CDR3 runs 14 residues. V lost 4 bases and J 4 bases, leaving 13 bases between the germline ends. The CDR3: CASSTHKVADTQYF. In DNA, the CDR3 is TGCGCCAGCAGCACGCATAAAGTGGCAGATACGCAGTATTTT. The complete variable domain, with remaining parts taken from reference TRBV5-1 and TRBJ2-3, reads KAGVTQTPRYLIKTRGQQVTLSCSPISGHRSVSWYQQTPGQGLQFLFEYFSETQRNKGNFPGRFSGRQFSNSRSEMNVSTLELGDSALYLCASSTHKVADTQYFGPGTRLTVL.

In this sample, this clonotype turned up a few times. This chain uses TRBV27 with TRBJ1-5, with 7 bases aligning to TRBD1. Germline CDR1 reads MNHEY; CDR2 reads SMNVEV (reference sequence). V was pared by 5 bases and J by 7 bases, with 5 bases of the junction left unmatched. The length of the CDR3 is 13 residues. CDR3 sequence reads: CASSIDRVQPQHF. The CDR3 coding sequence is TGTGCCAGCAGTATTGACAGGGTACAGCCCCAGCATTTT.

The chain is built from TRBV7-9 and TRBJ2-5; perhaps TRBD2 as D (5 bases). The CDR3 contains 14 residues. CDR1 SEHNR and CDR2 FQNEAQ come from the germline V gene (reference sequence). The V end lost 1 base, the J end lost 5 bases, and 11 bases lay between the germline ends. The chain's CDR3 is CASSLEGVGETQYF. CDR3 bases: TGTGCCAGCAGCTTAGAGGGAGTCGGGGAGACCCAGTACTTC. The variable domain in full, with the rest retrieved from reference TRBV7-9 and TRBJ2-5, is DTGVSQNPRHKITKRGQNVTFRCDPISEHNRLYWYRQTLGQGPEFLTYFQNEAQLEKSRLLSDRFSAERPKGSFSTLEIQRTEQGDSAMYLCASSLEGVGETQYFGPGTRLLVL.

The V gene is TRBV29-1, the J gene TRBJ1-1; TRBD1 might be the D (5 bases). Germline assignment: CDR1 SQVTM and CDR2 ANQGSEA. V lost 6 bases, J lost 4 bases, and 15 bases lay in between. This CDR3 has 13 residues. Here the CDR3 DNA reads TGCAGCGTCAAACTCGGGGGAATCACTGAAGCTTTCTTT. As protein: CSVKLGGITEAFF.

The V call is TRBV29-1, the J call TRBJ2-7, with 7 bases identical to TRBD1. Trimming cost V 6 bases and J 6 bases; bases outside gene matches: 14. The CDR3 runs to 14 residues. The germline gives CDR1 SQVTM, CDR2 ANQGSEA. CDR3 sequence reads: CSVDRTGMGSEQYF. The CDR3, as DNA: TGCAGCGTGGACCGGACAGGAATGGGGAGCGAGCAGTACTTC.

J is TRBJ2-3 and V is TRBV20-1; 10 nucleotides agree with TRBD2. The CDR3 is made up of 20 amino acids. V lost 0 bases, J lost 4 bases, and 19 bases stayed unmatched. Germline V lookup: CDR1 DFQATT, CDR2 SNEGSKA (reference sequence). The CDR3 reads CSARDLGLAGDPRPADTQYF. The CDR3 DNA is TGCAGTGCTAGAGATCTTGGGCTAGCGGGGGACCCACGACCCGCAGATACGCAGTATTTT.

The sample holds a few counts of this clonotype. V gene TRBV2 combines with J gene TRBJ2-7; D is unresolved. The CDR3 spans 13 residues. In germline, CDR1 is SNHLY, CDR2 FYNNEI. Trimming left V 3 bases short and J 2 bases short, with 8 bases between. The CDR3 is CASSDRLTYEQYF. In nucleotides, the CDR3 is TGTGCCAGCAGTGACAGGTTGACCTACGAGCAGTACTTC.

J is TRBJ2-3 and V is TRBV12-3 or TRBV12-4; 15 nucleotides align to TRBD2. V dropped 6 bases and J dropped 4; count of bases not matched to a gene: 11. The CDR3 contains 18 residues. CDR3 nucleotides: TGTGCCAGCAGCGCTGGACTAGCGGGAGGGCCTAGGGCAGATACGCAGTATTTT. The encoded protein is CASSAGLAGGPRADTQYF.

This chain links TRBV4-1 with TRBJ2-7; the D gene is possibly TRBD2 (6 bases). This CDR3 comprises 15 residues. Deletions cut 1 base from V and 3 bases from J, with 13 bases between. Looked up from germline, CDR1 is MGHRA and CDR2 is YSYEKL. CDR3 nucleotides: TGCGCCAGCAGCCAAGCCGAGGACGGGGGCTACGAGCAGTACTTC. Translation: CASSQAEDGGYEQYF.

The chain employs TRBV30 and TRBJ1-2; D is ambiguous. CDR3 length equals 13 residues. CDR1 is GTSNPN and CDR2 is SVGIG in the germline V gene (reference sequence). Between the trimmed V and J ends, which lost 2 bases and 4 bases, there was a span of 11 bases. The DNA of the CDR3 is TGTGCCTGGAGTTCCTCCGGGAGCTATGGCTACACCTTC. Translated: CAWSSSGSYGYTF.

This clonotype turned up a few times. Here the CDR3 DNA reads TGTGCCAGCAGCCCGAGCGGGGGGGCAAGCGATGAGCAGTTCTTC. Its translation: CASSPSGGASDEQFF. The gene calls are TRBV4-2 and TRBJ2-1, with 10 positions matching TRBD2. This CDR3 is 15 amino acids long. Germline V gene sequence: CDR1 LGHNA, CDR2 YNFKEQ. Trimming took 4 bases from V and 8 from J; bases not matched to a gene: 8.

The V gene is TRBV6-1, the J gene TRBJ2-6; D is ambiguous. Germline values: CDR1 MNHNS, CDR2 SASEGT. This CDR3 is 19 amino acids long. V gave up 5 bases and J gave up 0 bases, with 20 bases separating them. CDR3 in amino acids: CASSPYRSLPPSGANVLTF. The CDR3 DNA follows: TGTGCCAGCAGTCCCTACCGTAGTCTCCCCCCCTCTGGGGCCAACGTCCTGACTTTC.

This clonotype appeared once. The chain employs TRBV28 and TRBJ2-7; TRBD2 might be the D (5 bases). The V end was cut by 7 bases, the J end by 4 bases, with 17 bases between. Germline V gene lookup returns CDR1 MDHEN and CDR2 SYDVKM. This CDR3 spans 14 amino acids. CDR3 in DNA: TGTGCCAGCACCTCCCGGGGTTGGGGTTACGAGCAGTACTTC. It specifies CASTSRGWGYEQYF.

V usage is TRBV12-3 or TRBV12-4 and J usage is TRBJ2-7; D unclear. The CDR3 length is 14 residues. The V end lost 2 bases, the J end lost 0 bases, and 8 bases lay between the germline ends. CDR3: CASSLSYSSYEQYF. CDR3 nucleotides: TGTGCCAGCAGTTTATCCTACAGCTCCTACGAGCAGTACTTC.

Relative to its sample, this clonotype is medium-sized. J is TRBJ1-1 and V is TRBV20-1; no definite D call. Trimming left V 2 bases short and J 1 base short, with 14 bases between. The CDR3 consists of 15 residues. The germline V gene encodes CDR1 DFQATT and CDR2 SNEGSKA (reference sequence). CDR3 sequence (DNA): TGCAGTGCTAGACCTCGAGGCCGCAAGAACACTGAAGCTTTCTTT. This encodes CSARPRGRKNTEAFF.

This clonotype was seen repeatedly, ten times or more. CDR3: CASSLADTSTDTQYF. Here the CDR3 DNA reads TGTGCCAGCAGTTTAGCCGACACCAGCACAGATACGCAGTATTTT. V gene TRBV12-3 or TRBV12-4 combines with J gene TRBJ2-3, with no clear D. The CDR3 sequence is 15 residues long. Trimming took off 0 bases at V and 0 bases at J, with 7 bases between the two ends.

This clonotype has more than one count but fewer than ten. The rearrangement joins TRBV12-3 or TRBV12-4 to TRBJ2-1; 9 bases align to TRBD1. V lost 3 bases, J lost 7 bases, and 13 bases stayed unmatched. The CDR3 has 17 amino acids. CDR3 region: CASSFGDRVPPHNEQFF. Here the CDR3 DNA reads TGTGCCAGCAGTTTCGGGGACAGGGTTCCTCCTCATAATGAGCAGTTCTTC.

The chain joins TRBV7-8 to TRBJ1-1, with TRBD1 identical over 7 bases. Trimming removed 3 bases from V and 3 bases from J; junction bases left unmatched: 7. The CDR3 consists of 15 residues. Germline V gene data show CDR1 as SGHVS and CDR2 as FQNEAQ. The CDR3 loop reads CASSLDQGGDTEAFF. CDR3 sequence (DNA): TGTGCCAGCAGCTTGGATCAGGGGGGAGACACTGAAGCTTTCTTT.

This clonotype occurred a few times. The chain couples TRBV4-1 to TRBJ1-4, with D possibly TRBD1 on 5 matching bases. CDR1 MGHRA and CDR2 YSYEKL come from the germline V gene. V was shortened by 0 bases and J by 8 bases, with 13 bases between the two germline ends. The length of the CDR3 is 15 residues. The CDR3 coding sequence is TGCGCCAGCAGCCAAGATAGAGGGGCGGGGGAAAAACTGTTTTTT. The encoded protein is CASSQDRGAGEKLFF.

A few counts support this clonotype. This rearrangement joins TRBV10-3 to TRBJ2-5; 13 nucleotides agree with TRBD2. Germline V gene lookup returns CDR1 ENHRY and CDR2 SYGVKD. Unmatched junction bases numbered 3, after V lost 1 base and J lost 1 base. The CDR3 loop spans 17 amino acids. DNA of the CDR3: TGTGCCATCAGTGAGTTCGGACTAGCGGGGGCCCAAGAGACCCAGTACTTC. It is translated as CAISEFGLAGAQETQYF.

This clonotype was recorded many times. The V call is TRBV6-6, the J call TRBJ2-7; maybe TRBD2 (5 bases). Germline V CDR1 and CDR2: MNHNY, SVGAGI (reference sequence). Trimming removed 2 bases at V and 6 bases at J, with 11 bases between. This CDR3 is 13 amino acids long. The CDR3 protein is CASSYLASGEQYF. The CDR3 DNA reads TGTGCCAGCAGTTACCTAGCTTCGGGCGAGCAGTACTTC.

The rearrangement links TRBV4-1 to TRBJ2-7, with a tentative D call TRBD2 (6 bases). CDR3 length equals 16 residues. The germline V gene encodes CDR1 MGHRA and CDR2 YSYEKL. Trimming left V 1 base short and J 4 bases short, with 17 bases between. Written as DNA, the CDR3 is TGCGCCAGCAGCCAAGGACTAGGCGGAGGGGAATACGAGCAGTACTTC. Its translation: CASSQGLGGGEYEQYF.

This clonotype has a count of ten or more. This chain joins TRBV10-2 and TRBJ2-7; 7 bases are shared with TRBD2. Germline CDR1 is WSHSY and CDR2 is SAAADI. Trimming removed 2 bases from V and 2 bases from J; junction bases left unmatched: 0. This CDR3 spans 13 amino acids. The CDR3 DNA sequence: TGCGCCAGCAGTGAGGGGGGGGCCTACGAGCAGTACTTC. The encoded protein is CASSEGGAYEQYF.

In its sample, this clonotype was seen a few times. V gene TRBV12-5 combines with J gene TRBJ2-3; D is possibly TRBD2 (6 bases). Trimming removed 7 bases from V and 6 bases from J, with 23 bases in between. The germline V gene has CDR1 LGHNT and CDR2 FRNRAP. The CDR3 contains 16 residues. CDR3: CASAQGGSFYVDTQYF. The DNA of the CDR3 is TGTGCTAGTGCGCAGGGAGGCAGCTTCTATGTGGATACGCAGTATTTT.

The chain links TRBV4-2 to TRBJ2-1; possibly TRBD2 for D (7 bases). Germline V gene data show CDR1 as LGHNA and CDR2 as YNFKEQ. This CDR3 is built from 15 residues. V was clipped by 4 bases and J by 10 bases, with 20 bases between them. CDR3 DNA sequence: TGTGCCAGCAGCCCCCCCGAGGGGGGGGCCTCCGAGCAGTTCTTC. Protein sequence: CASSPPEGGASEQFF.